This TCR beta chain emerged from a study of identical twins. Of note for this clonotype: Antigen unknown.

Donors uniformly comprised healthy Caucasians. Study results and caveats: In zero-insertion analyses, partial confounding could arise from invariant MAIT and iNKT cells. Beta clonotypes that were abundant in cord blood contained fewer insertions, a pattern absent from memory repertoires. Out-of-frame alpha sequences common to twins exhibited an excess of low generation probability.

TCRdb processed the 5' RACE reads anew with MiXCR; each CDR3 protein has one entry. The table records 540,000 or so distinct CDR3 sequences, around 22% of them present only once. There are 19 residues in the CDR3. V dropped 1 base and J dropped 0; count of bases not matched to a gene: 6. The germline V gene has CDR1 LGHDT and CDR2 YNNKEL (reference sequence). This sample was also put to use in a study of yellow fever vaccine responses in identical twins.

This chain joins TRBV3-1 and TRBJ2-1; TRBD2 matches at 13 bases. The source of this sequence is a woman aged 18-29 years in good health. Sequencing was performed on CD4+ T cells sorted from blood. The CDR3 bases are TGTGCCAGCAGCCAAGCGGGACTAGCGGGGTTGAGCTCCTACAATGAGCAGTTCTTC. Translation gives CASSQAGLAGLSSYNEQFF.